This TCR beta chain was sequenced for a study of regulatory T cells in long-lasting Graves disease (dated by TCRdb to the early 2020s). With respect to the entire study: Newly diagnosed Graves' disease patients had taken antithyroid drugs for less than 3 months. Patients with persistent Graves' disease were compared with patients with newly diagnosed Graves' disease using TCR sequencing and RNA sequencing of peripheral blood. The study was registered as a clinical trial and conducted in China. A total of roughly 33 samples underwent TCR sequencing: 13 from persistent and about 20 from newly diagnosed Graves' disease patients. General study outcomes and caveats: More public clonotypes were shared among persistent patients (about 2,800) than among newly diagnosed patients (966). Persistent disease showed preferential use of TRBV28, TRBJ1-2 and TRBJ2-5, whereas newly diagnosed disease favored TRBV20-1 and TRBJ2-1. The authors acknowledged the small sample size as a limitation that may reduce accuracy. Persistent Graves' disease patients showed lower TCR Shannon entropy and fewer highly expanded clones than newly diagnosed patients, suggesting clonal expansion. Only the TCR beta chain was sequenced and analyzed. The study examined only peripheral blood because the primary lesion, thyroid tissue, could not be accessed.

This clonotype was picked up many times. Its specific antigen is unknown. Nothing much larger sits one base from this clone, and base qualities are not available. Receptor libraries were prepared by multiplex PCR. TCRdb names Illumina HiSeq 4000 as the instrument used. To build TCR beta libraries, CDR3 regions were amplified by Arm-PCR using iRepertoire HTBI primers. Gel purification was performed on PCR products prior to sequencing. On the authors' methods: Gene usage analysis of CDR3 amino acid clonotypes relied on the roughly 60 TRBV and about 15 TRBJ segments identified across samples. Filtered high-quality paired reads were merged into contigs using COPE and FqMerger. BLAST was used to align contigs to IMGT TRBV, TRBD and TRBJ reference genes, with CDR3 defined following IMGT. Any clonotype with a frequency above 0.1% was counted as a highly expanded clone. Repertoire diversity was measured by Shannon entropy, and V-J evenness by the Gini coefficient. Public clonotypes were defined as clonotypes shared by more than one individual. Through fastp at Q25 and MiXCR, TCRdb rebuilt clones from the public reads, retaining in-frame beta chains. Each CDR3 protein gets just one entry, which takes the most common genes and DNA from the rows behind it. In this record, the V and J calls reflect TCRdb's handling and not the investigators' own analysis. For this sample there are 440,000 or so distinct CDR3 sequences; more than 12% appear just once. Jointly, the top ten make up about a sixth of the sample.

V loses 3 bases, J loses 7 bases, and the germline ends lie 13 bases apart. The germline V gene (reference sequence) provides CDR1 DFQATT and CDR2 SNEGSKA. The CDR3 runs 12 residues from the cysteine to the phenylalanine. Of all the DNA, just the CDR3 is kept, 36 bases in frame from base 1. According to the study, the label for this sample's time point signals: newly diagnosed GD, antithyroid drugs for less than 3 months. For both TCR sequencing and RNA sequencing, RNA was extracted from PBMCs using TRIzol. The diagnosis of Graves' disease followed American Thyroid Association guidelines. The patients came from an endocrinology department in Xi'an, China. Each patient gave about 8.1 milliliters of peripheral blood, collected in an EDTA anticoagulant tube. Ficoll Paque Plus density gradient separation was used to isolate PBMCs, and no additional T cell sorting was done. An Agilent 2100 Bioanalyzer and agarose gel were used to assess RNA quality, and a NanoDrop 2000 was used to measure RNA concentration.

This sample was shared with a second study, whose subject was T cells in Graves' hyperthyroidism and ophthalmopathy. As the second paper documents: Stable Graves' hyperthyroidism was defined as the absence of progression to ophthalmopathy over 18 months of follow-up. The hyperthyroidism patients were between 18 and 65 years old and newly diagnosed, with a disease duration of less than 2 months. Exclusion was applied to patients with uncontrolled infections, other autoimmune diseases, pregnancy or lactation. Diagnoses were established on the basis of clinical symptoms, serum thyroxine and TRAb, thyroid ultrasound, and orbital computed tomography. A first-round RT-PCR of the TCR CDR3 used the HTBI primer set with the Qiagen OneStep RT-PCR kit. Most expanded thyroid clonotypes (frequency above 0.001) were also detected in blood, a finding suggesting that blood repertoires may reflect thyroid immune responses. Ophthalmopathy was separated from stable hyperthyroidism by a 13 V-J signature model, with 85% to 90% sensitivity and around 81% specificity obtained in cross-validation and 80%/75% obtained in testing. In validation, progression to ophthalmopathy was predicted by the model with almost 71% sensitivity and 72.22% specificity, a median of around 6.5 months before onset. To identify distinguishing TCR V-J signatures, a discovery cohort of 100 patients was used, comprising fewer than 45 with Graves' ophthalmopathy and roughly 60 with stable Graves' hyperthyroidism. Prospective prediction of ophthalmopathy was tested in an independent validation cohort of approximately 19 hyperthyroidism patients and around 16 patients who later progressed to ophthalmopathy. For training and testing, the 80 to 100 patients in the discovery cohort were randomly divided in a 7:3 ratio. Thyroid tissue and blood T-cell repertoires from several Graves' hyperthyroidism patients were also compared in the study. After blood sampling, hyperthyroidism patients were treated with methimazole at a starting dose of 30 mg daily, and ophthalmopathy patients were treated with high-dose intravenous methylprednisolone. The libraries were constructed in a second round of multiplex PCR and then size-selected and purified. Sequencing of the libraries was done on an Illumina HiSeq2000 using paired-end 100 bp reads. SOAPnuke was used to process the raw data, throwing out any read that contained adapters or uncalled bases, had a mean Phred below 15, or lacked an exact constant-primer or identifier match. COPE v1.2.5 was used to merge high-quality paired reads, and clonotypes were defined as unique nucleotide sequences. MiTCR v1.1 was used to align clonotypes to the IMGT TRBV, TRBD and TRBJ reference segments. Analysis was restricted to V-J combinations with a frequency above 0.0001, which covered just over 98% of repertoires. The TCS score was defined as F50 (clonal expansion) divided by E x V (chaos), with BLOSUM62-based TCRdist calculated between CDR3 peptides within each V-J. Welch's t-statistics and random forest reduced some 510 V-J features to 13, which were used in a naive Bayes classifier (R e1071). Sample size was not statistically predetermined, and blinding of investigators to group allocation was not performed. TCR Vbeta CDR3 sequencing of roughly 140 peripheral blood samples (43 ophthalmopathy, 75 to 80 hyperthyroidism and approximately 17 progressor patients) is reported in the paper.

The source material was peripheral blood mononuclear cells (PBMCs), sampled at new diagnosis, from a patient treated with antithyroid drugs. The chain uses TRBV20-1 and TRBJ2-7; the D gene is possibly TRBD1 or TRBD2, with 5 bases matching each. The source is a woman aged 25 to 39 with Graves disease. Donor details come from another sample of the same person, matched by shared clones. The DNA reads TGCAGTGCTAGTGAGGGGTTTGGTGAGCAGTACTTC. The translation is CSASEGFGEQYF.